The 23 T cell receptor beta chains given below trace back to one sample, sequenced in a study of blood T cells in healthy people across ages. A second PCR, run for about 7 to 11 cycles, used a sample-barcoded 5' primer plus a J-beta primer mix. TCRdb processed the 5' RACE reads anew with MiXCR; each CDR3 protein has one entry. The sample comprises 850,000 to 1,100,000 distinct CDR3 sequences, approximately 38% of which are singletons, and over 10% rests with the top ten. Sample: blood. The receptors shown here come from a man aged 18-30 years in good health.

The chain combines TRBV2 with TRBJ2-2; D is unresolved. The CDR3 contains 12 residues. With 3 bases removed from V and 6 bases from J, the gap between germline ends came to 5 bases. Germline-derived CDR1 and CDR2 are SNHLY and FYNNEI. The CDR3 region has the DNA TGTGCCAGCAGTGACGTTTCCGGGGAGCTGTTTTTT. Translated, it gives CASSDVSGELFF.

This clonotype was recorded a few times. The CDR3 bases are TGCAGCGCCAACAGGGGACCCAATGAGCAGTACTTC. Its protein product is CSANRGPNEQYF. The chain links TRBV29-1 to TRBJ2-1; 7 bases are a match to TRBD1. The DNA matches TRBJ2-7 better at its end, which makes the J call doubtful. The CDR3 spans 12 residues. CDR1 is SQVTM, CDR2 ANQGSEA, per germline.

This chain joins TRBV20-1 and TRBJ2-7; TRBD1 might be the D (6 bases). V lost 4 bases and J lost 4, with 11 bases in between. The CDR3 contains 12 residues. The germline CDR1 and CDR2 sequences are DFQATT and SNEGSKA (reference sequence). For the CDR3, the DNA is TGCAGTGCTACGAGGACAGCGTACGAGCAGTACTTC. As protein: CSATRTAYEQYF.

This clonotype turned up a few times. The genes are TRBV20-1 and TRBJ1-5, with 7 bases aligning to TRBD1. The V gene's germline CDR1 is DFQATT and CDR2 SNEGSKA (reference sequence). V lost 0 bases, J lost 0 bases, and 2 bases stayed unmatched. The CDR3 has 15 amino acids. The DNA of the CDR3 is TGCAGTGCTAGAGAACAGGGGATTAGCAATCAGCCCCAGCATTTT. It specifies CSAREQGISNQPQHF.

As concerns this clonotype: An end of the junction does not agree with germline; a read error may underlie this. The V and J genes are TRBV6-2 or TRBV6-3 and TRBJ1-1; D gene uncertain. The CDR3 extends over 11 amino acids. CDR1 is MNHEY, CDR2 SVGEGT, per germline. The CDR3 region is CVSSFGPEAFF. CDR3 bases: TGTGTCAGCAGTTTCGGCCCTGAAGCTTTCTTT.

The CDR3 region is CASSQVEVAETQYF. In DNA, the CDR3 is TGCGCCAGCAGCCAAGTCGAGGTGGCGGAGACCCAGTACTTC. This chain links TRBV4-1 with TRBJ2-5; the D is unclear. The V gene's germline CDR1 is MGHRA and CDR2 YSYEKL. V was cut by 1 base and J by 5 bases, with 11 bases left in between. The CDR3 totals 14 residues.

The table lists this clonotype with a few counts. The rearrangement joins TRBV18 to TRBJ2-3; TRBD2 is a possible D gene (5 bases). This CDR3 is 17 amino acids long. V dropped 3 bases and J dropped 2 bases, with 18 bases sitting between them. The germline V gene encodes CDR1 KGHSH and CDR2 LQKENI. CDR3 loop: CASSPDPHQEDTDTQYF. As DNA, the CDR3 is TGTGCCAGCTCACCGGACCCTCATCAGGAGGACACAGATACGCAGTATTTT.

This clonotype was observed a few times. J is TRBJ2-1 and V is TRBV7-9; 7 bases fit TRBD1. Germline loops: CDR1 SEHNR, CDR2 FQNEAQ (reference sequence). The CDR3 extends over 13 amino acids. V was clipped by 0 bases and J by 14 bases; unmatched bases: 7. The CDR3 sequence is CASSLAFDRAEFF. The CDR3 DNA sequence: TGTGCCAGCAGCTTAGCATTTGACAGGGCGGAGTTCTTC.

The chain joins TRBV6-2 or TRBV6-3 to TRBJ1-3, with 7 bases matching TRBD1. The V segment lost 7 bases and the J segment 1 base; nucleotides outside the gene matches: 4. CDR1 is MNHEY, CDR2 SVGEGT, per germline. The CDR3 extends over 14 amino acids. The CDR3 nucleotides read TGTGCCAGCACGATGGACAGGTCTGGAAACACCATATATTTT. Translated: CASTMDRSGNTIYF.

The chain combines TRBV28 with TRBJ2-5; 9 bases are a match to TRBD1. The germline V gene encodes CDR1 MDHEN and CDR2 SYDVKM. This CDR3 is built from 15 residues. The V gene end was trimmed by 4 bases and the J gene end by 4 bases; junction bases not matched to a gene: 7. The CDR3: CASSYLQGAGETQYF. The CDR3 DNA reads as TGTGCCAGCAGTTACCTACAGGGGGCTGGAGAGACCCAGTACTTC.

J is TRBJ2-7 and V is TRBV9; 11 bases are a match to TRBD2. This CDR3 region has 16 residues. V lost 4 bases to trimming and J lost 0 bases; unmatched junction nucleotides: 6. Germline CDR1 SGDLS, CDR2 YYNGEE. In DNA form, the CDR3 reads TGTGCCAGCAGCCCTAGCGGGGGGACCCTCTCCTACGAGCAGTACTTC. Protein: CASSPSGGTLSYEQYF.

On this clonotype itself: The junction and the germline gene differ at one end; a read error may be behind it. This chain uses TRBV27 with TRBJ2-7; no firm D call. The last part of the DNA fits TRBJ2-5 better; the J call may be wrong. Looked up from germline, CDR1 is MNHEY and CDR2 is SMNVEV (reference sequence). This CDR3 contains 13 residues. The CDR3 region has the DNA TGTGCAAGCAGTGTACTGCCTCGGGAGACCCAGTACTTC. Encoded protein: CASSVLPRETQYF.

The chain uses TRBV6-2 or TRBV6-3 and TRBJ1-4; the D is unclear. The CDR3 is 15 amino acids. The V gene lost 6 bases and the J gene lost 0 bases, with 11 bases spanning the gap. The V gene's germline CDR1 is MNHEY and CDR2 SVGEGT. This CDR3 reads CASSDRDATNEKLFF. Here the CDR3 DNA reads TGTGCCAGCAGCGACCGGGATGCAACTAATGAAAAACTGTTTTTT.

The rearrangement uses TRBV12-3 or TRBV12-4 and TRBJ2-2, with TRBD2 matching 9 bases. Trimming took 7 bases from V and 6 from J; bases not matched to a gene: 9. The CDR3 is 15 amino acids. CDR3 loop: CASTVPGLASGELFF. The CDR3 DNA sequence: TGTGCCAGCACGGTCCCGGGACTAGCCTCCGGGGAGCTGTTTTTT.

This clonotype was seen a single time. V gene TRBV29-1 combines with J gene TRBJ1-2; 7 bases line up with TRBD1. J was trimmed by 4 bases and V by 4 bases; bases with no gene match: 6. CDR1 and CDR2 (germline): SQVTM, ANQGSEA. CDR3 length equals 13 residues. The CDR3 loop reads CSVATQGGYGYTF. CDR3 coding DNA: TGCAGCGTTGCGACGCAGGGGGGCTATGGCTACACCTTC.

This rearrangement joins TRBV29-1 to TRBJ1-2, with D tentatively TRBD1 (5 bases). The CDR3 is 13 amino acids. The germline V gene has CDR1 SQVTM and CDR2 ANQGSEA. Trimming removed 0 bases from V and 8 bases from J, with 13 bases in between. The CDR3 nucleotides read TGCAGCGTTGAAGATCTAGGGACTCACGGCTACACCTTC. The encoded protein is CSVEDLGTHGYTF.

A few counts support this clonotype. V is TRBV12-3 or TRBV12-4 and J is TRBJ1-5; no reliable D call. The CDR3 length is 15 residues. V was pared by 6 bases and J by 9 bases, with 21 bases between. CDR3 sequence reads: CASSRTGTSLLPQHF. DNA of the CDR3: TGTGCCAGCAGCCGAACGGGCACCAGCTTGTTGCCCCAGCATTTT.

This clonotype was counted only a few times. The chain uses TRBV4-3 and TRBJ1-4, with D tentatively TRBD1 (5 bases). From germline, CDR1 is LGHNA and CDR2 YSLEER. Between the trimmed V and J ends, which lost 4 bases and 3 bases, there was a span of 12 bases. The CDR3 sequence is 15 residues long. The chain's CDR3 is CASSRTRGANEKLFF. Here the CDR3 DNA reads TGCGCCAGCAGCCGAACGAGAGGGGCTAATGAAAAACTGTTTTTT.

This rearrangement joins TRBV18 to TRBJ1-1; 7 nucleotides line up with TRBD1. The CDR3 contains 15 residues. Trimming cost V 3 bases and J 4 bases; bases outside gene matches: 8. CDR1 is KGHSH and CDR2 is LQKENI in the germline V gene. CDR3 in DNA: TGTGCCAGCTCACCCCTCGTCTCAGGGGGCACTGAAGCTTTCTTT. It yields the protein CASSPLVSGGTEAFF. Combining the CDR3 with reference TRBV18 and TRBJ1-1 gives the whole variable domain NAGVMQNPRHLVRRRGQEARLRCSPMKGHSHVYWYRQLPEEGLKFMVYLQKENIIDESGMPKERFSAEFPKEGPSILRIQQVVRGDSAAYFCASSPLVSGGTEAFFGQGTRLTVV.

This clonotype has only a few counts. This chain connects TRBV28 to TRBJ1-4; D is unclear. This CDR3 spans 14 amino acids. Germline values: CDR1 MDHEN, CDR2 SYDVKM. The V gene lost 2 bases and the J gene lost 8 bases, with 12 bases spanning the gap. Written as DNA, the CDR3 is TGTGCCAGCAGTTTAGGGGAAGAGGAAGAAAAACTGTTTTTT. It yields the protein CASSLGEEEEKLFF.

CDR3 sequence: CASRYRAQETQYF. The CDR3, as DNA: TGTGCCAGCAGGTACAGGGCACAAGAGACCCAGTACTTC. The gene calls are TRBV2 and TRBJ2-5; D may be TRBD1 (6 bases). Germline V gene sequence: CDR1 SNHLY, CDR2 FYNNEI. The CDR3 consists of 13 residues. The V end was cut by 6 bases, the J end by 2 bases, with 10 bases between. The complete variable domain, with remaining parts taken from reference TRBV2 and TRBJ2-5, reads EPEVTQTPSHQVTQMGQEVILRCVPISNHLYFYWYRQILGQKVEFLVSFYNNEISEKSEIFDDQFSVERPDGSNFTLKIRSTKLEDSAMYFCASRYRAQETQYFGPGTRLLVL.

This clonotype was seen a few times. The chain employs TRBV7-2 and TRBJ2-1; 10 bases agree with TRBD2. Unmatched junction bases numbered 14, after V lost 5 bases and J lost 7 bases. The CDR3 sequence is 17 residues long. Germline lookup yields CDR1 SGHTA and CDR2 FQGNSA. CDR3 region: CASSRRTSGLIGNEQFF. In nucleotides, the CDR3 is TGTGCCAGCAGCCGAAGGACTAGCGGTTTAATAGGAAATGAGCAGTTCTTC. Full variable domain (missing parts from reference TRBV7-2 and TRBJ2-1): GAGVSQSPSNKVTEKGKDVELRCDPISGHTALYWYRQSLGQGLEFLIYFQGNSAPDKSGLPSDRFSAERTGGSVSTLTIQRTQQEDSAVYLCASSRRTSGLIGNEQFFGPGTRLTVL.

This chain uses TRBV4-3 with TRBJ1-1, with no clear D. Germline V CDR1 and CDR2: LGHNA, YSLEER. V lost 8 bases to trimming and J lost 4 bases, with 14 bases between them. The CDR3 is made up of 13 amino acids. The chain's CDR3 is CASWTAAGTEAFF. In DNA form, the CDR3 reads TGCGCCAGCTGGACGGCAGCTGGCACTGAAGCTTTCTTT.